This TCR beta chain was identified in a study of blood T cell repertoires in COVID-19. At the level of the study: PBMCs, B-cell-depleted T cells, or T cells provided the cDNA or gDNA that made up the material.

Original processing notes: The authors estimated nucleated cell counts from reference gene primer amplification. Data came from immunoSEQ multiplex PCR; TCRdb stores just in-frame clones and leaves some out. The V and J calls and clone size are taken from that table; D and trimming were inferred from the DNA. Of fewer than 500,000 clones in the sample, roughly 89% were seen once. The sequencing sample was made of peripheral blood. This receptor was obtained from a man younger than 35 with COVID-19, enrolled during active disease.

The CDR3 sequence is CASIRDSNSPLHF. CDR3 coding DNA: TGTGCCAGCATAAGGGACAGCAATTCACCCCTCCACTTT. The J gene is TRBJ1-6, the V gene TRBV6-5; 7 bases align to TRBD1. This CDR3 spans 13 amino acids. V was clipped by 7 bases and J by 7 bases; unmatched bases: 4. From germline, CDR1 is MNHEY and CDR2 SVGAGI.